Listed below are T cell receptor beta chains from one sample, sequenced in a study of shared clonotypes between healthy human individuals. Sequencing used immunoSEQ multiplex PCR; TCRdb keeps in-frame clones, though not all of them. The table records some 2.4 million clones, 90% to 95% of them present only once. The sample was naive CD4+ T cells from PBMCs. Receptor source: a man aged 18 to 30 in good health. Some clones in this sample may be carry-over from other donors' samples. Both conserved end residues are part of each CDR3. A D gene is named only where the DNA matches it firmly. Size is omitted from some rows. Given values are once, few, many or a class for expanded clones.

CDR3nt | CDR3aa | v_gene | d_gene | j_gene | abundance
TGTGCCAGCAGCTTAGCTGTAGCGGGAGATATAGATACGCAGTATTTT | CASSLAVAGDIDTQYF | TRBV11-2 | TRBD2 | TRBJ2-3 | .
TGTGCCAGCAGTGAAAGAAACAGGGAGAGGCCTCGGCCCCAGCATTTT | CASSERNRERPRPQHF | TRBV6-1 | . | TRBJ1-5 | once
TGTGCCAGCAGTGAAGGGACGGTCACCGGGGAGCTGTTTTTT | CASSEGTVTGELFF | TRBV6-1 | . | TRBJ2-2 | .
TGTGCCATCGGGACAGGGTCCTACGAGCAGTACTTC | CAIGTGSYEQYF | TRBV10-3 | TRBD1 | TRBJ2-7 | .
TGTGCTAGTGCCTCCGGGCTTGGCGGGAGTTCCTACAATGAGCAGTTCTTC | CASASGLGGSSYNEQFF | TRBV12-5 | TRBD2 | TRBJ2-1 | .
TGTGCCAGCAGTGAAGGGGATTTGCTGTACTTC | CASSEGDLLYF | TRBV2 | . | TRBJ2-7 | few
TGTGCCAGCAGTTCGTTTAGGGACACTGAAGCTTTCTTT | CASSSFRDTEAFF | TRBV9 | . | TRBJ1-1 | .
TGTGCCAGCAGCTCAGAGACGTTGTCGCCCCAGCATTTT | CASSSETLSPQHF | TRBV7-2 | . | TRBJ1-5 | .
TGTGCCAGCTGGGAGGGGGCACGGGGCTACACCTTC | CASWEGARGYTF | TRBV27 | TRBD1 | TRBJ1-2 | .
TGTGCCAGTAGTATCGGGACAGGAAGATATGGCTACACCTTC | CASSIGTGRYGYTF | TRBV19 | TRBD1 | TRBJ1-2 | .
TGTGCCAGTCTCCGGGACTCTCCCTACAATGAGCAGTTCTTC | CASLRDSPYNEQFF | TRBV28 | . | TRBJ2-1 | .
TGTGCCAGCAGTTCCCGGTGGGACAGGGTCAATGAGCAGTTCTTC | CASSSRWDRVNEQFF | TRBV6-5 | TRBD1 | TRBJ2-1 | .
TGTGCCATCAGTGAGTCTAAAAAAAACCGGGACAGCATTTATGGCTACACCTTC | CAISESKKNRDSIYGYTF | TRBV10-3 | TRBD1 | TRBJ1-2 | .
TGTGCCAGCAGCCAGCGGCTCGGACAGGGGCGCGGCTACACCTTC | CASSQRLGQGRGYTF | TRBV6-5 | TRBD1 | TRBJ1-2 | .
TGCGCCAGCAGCTTGAAGACTAGCGGGCCCTCCCGCGGGGGAACAGATACGCAGTATTTT | CASSLKTSGPSRGGTDTQYF | TRBV5-1 | TRBD2 | TRBJ2-3 | .
TGTGCCAGCAGCTCATCCCGGGACAGGGGAGCAAATGGTGAAAAACTGTTTTTT | CASSSSRDRGANGEKLFF | TRBV28 | TRBD1 | TRBJ1-4 | .
TGCAGCGTTTTTCTGAGGGGCGAGCAGTACTTC | CSVFLRGEQYF | TRBV29-1 | . | TRBJ2-7 | once
TGCGCCAGCAGTCAATCAGGCGGGGGTTACCAGATAATGAACACTGAAGCTTTCTTT | CASSQSGGGYQIMNTEAFF | TRBV23-1 | . | TRBJ1-1 | .
TGTGCCAGCAGGACCAACAGTTGGGAGCAGTACTTC | CASRTNSWEQYF | TRBV28 | . | TRBJ2-7 | .
TGTGCCAGCAGTTTACCCGGGGGCCTTCGAGCTGAAGCTTTCTTT | CASSLPGGLRAEAFF | TRBV28 | . | TRBJ1-1 | once
TGTGCCAGCAGTTACTCTGGACTAGCGGGAAGAAATCTCCGGTACTTC | CASSYSGLAGRNLRYF | TRBV6-5 | TRBD2 | TRBJ2-7 | .
TGTGCCAGCAGTTTTCGGAGGGGGCGGACTAATGAAAAACTGTTTTTT | CASSFRRGRTNEKLFF | TRBV28 | TRBD1 | TRBJ1-4 | .
TGTGCCAGCAGCTTAAGTGGGACTGGGGAGCTGTTTTTT | CASSLSGTGELFF | TRBV28 | . | TRBJ2-2 | .
TGTGCCAGCAGCGTAGACCTTGGCACAGATACGCAGTATTTT | CASSVDLGTDTQYF | TRBV9 | . | TRBJ2-3 | .
TGTGCCAGCAGCCACAGGGGCTCCTTGGCTGAAGCTTTCTTT | CASSHRGSLAEAFF | TRBV28 | TRBD1 | TRBJ1-1 | .
TGTGCCAGCAGTCCCCCCGGGAGAGTCACAGATACGCAGTATTTT | CASSPPGRVTDTQYF | TRBV28 | . | TRBJ2-3 | .
TGTGCCAGCAGCGAGTCAGGGGGTATGAATGAAAAACTGTTTTTT | CASSESGGMNEKLFF | TRBV5-4 | TRBD1 | TRBJ1-4 | once
TGCGCCAGCAGCCAAGTACAGGGCCTAAGCAATCAGCCCCAGCATTTT | CASSQVQGLSNQPQHF | TRBV4-1 | . | TRBJ1-5 | .
TGTGCCAGCTCGACAGAAATTAACACTGAAGCTTTCTTT | CASSTEINTEAFF | TRBV18 | . | TRBJ1-1 | .
TGCGCCAGCAGCCGACAGACGAACACCGGGGAGCTGTTTTTT | CASSRQTNTGELFF | TRBV4-1 | . | TRBJ2-2 | .
TGTGCCACCAGCAGAAGTCAGACCACAGATACGCAGTATTTT | CATSRSQTTDTQYF | TRBV15 | . | TRBJ2-3 | .
TGTGCCAGCAACTACAGGGGCATGAACACTGAAGCTTTCTTT | CASNYRGMNTEAFF | TRBV5-5 | TRBD1 | TRBJ1-1 | .
TGCGCCAGCAGCCAAATGTTAGATACGCAGTATTTT | CASSQMLDTQYF | TRBV4-1 | . | TRBJ2-3 | .
TGTGCCAGCAGCTTGTGGACGGCCCGGGGGCCCCAGCATTTT | CASSLWTARGPQHF | TRBV5-6 | . | TRBJ1-5 | .
TGTGCCAGCAGGGGGACAGGGGGCCGGACTGAAGCTTTCTTT | CASRGTGGRTEAFF | TRBV25-1 | TRBD1 | TRBJ1-1 | .
TGTGCCAGCAGTTTATTTAGTGCAGGTCTGAGCAATCAGCCCCAGCATTTT | CASSLFSAGLSNQPQHF | TRBV27 | . | TRBJ1-5 | .
TGTGCCACCAGCAGAGGCGGCAGGCTGTGGAACACTGAAGCTTTCTTT | CATSRGGRLWNTEAFF | TRBV15 | . | TRBJ1-1 | .
TGTGCCAGCAATCCGACAGGAACTAATGAAAAACTGTTTTTT | CASNPTGTNEKLFF | TRBV9 | . | TRBJ1-4 | .
TGTGCCAGCAGTTTATTCGGGACATACACCGGGGAGCTGTTTTTT | CASSLFGTYTGELFF | TRBV28 | . | TRBJ2-2 | .
TGTGCCACACGGTCTGAGAGGCAGCCCGATATAGAGGAGACCCAGTACTTC | CATRSERQPDIEETQYF | TRBV6-4 | . | TRBJ2-5 | .
TGTGCCAGTAGCTACAGGGAAGTGGGCTATGGCTACACCTTC | CASSYREVGYGYTF | TRBV19 | . | TRBJ1-2 | .
TGTGCCAGCCGCCCTCTCCAGTATGAAGATACGCAGTATTTT | CASRPLQYEDTQYF | TRBV28 | . | TRBJ2-3 | once
TGCGCCAGCAGCCGGGAGGGCGGGGCAGAGACCCAGTACTTC | CASSREGGAETQYF | TRBV4-3 | TRBD2 | TRBJ2-5 | once
TGTGCCAGCAGCTTAGGTGGCTACGCGAACACCGGGGAGCTGTTTTTT | CASSLGGYANTGELFF | TRBV11-2 | . | TRBJ2-2 | .
TGCAGTGCTAGCGTTAACGAGCAGTTCTTC | CSASVNEQFF | TRBV20-1 | . | TRBJ2-1 | .
TGTGCCAGCAGTTTTCCCTCGAGCACTGAAGCTTTCTTT | CASSFPSSTEAFF | TRBV28 | . | TRBJ1-1 | .